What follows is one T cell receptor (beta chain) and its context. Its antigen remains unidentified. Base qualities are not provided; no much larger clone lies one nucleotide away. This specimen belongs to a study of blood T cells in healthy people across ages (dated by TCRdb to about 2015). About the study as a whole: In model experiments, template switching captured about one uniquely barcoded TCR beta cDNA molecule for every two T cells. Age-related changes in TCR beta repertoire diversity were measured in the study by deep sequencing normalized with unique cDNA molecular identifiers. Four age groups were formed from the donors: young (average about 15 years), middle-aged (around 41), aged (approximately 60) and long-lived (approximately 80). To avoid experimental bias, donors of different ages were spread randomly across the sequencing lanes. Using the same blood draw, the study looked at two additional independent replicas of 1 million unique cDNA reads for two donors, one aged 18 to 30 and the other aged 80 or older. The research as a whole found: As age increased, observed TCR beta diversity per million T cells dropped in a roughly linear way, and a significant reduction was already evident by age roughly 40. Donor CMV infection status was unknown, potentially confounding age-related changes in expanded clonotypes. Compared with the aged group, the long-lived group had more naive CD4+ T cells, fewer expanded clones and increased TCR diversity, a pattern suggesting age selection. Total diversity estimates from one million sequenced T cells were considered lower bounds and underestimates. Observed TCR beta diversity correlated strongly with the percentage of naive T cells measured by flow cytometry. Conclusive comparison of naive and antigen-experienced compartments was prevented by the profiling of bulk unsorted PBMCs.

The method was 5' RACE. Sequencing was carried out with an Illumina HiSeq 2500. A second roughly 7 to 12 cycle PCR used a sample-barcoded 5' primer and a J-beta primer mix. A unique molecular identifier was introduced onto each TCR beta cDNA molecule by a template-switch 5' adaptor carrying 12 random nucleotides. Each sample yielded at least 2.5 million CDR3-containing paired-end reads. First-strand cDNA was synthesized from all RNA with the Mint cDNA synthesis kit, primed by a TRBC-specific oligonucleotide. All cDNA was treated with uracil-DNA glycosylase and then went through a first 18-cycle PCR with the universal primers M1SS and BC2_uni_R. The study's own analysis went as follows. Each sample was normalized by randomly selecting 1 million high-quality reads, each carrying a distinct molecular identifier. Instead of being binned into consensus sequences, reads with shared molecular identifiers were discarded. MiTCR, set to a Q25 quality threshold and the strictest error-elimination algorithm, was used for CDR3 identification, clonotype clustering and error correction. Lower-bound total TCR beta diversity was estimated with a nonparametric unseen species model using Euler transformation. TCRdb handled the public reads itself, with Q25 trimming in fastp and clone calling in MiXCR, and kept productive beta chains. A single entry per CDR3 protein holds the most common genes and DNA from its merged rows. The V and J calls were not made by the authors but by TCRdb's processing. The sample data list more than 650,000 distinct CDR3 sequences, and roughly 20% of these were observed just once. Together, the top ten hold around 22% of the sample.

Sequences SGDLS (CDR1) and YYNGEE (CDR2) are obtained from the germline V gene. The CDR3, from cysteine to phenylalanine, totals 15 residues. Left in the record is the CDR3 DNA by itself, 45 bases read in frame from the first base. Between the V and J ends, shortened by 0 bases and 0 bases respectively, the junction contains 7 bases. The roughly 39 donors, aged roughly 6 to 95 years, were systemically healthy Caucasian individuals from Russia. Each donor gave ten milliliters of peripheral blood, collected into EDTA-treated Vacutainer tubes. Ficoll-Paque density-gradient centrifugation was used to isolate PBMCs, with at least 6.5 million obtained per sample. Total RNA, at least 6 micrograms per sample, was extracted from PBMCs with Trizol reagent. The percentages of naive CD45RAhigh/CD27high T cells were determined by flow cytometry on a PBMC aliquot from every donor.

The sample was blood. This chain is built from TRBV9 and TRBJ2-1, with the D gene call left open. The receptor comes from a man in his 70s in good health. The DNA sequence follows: TGTGCCAGCAGCGTAGAAAGGGTCTCCTACAATGAGCAGTTCTTC. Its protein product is CASSVERVSYNEQFF.